This T cell receptor (beta chain) was obtained from a study of T cell responses to AZD1222 COVID-19 vaccine. TCRdb's copy holds only in-frame clones and misses some; the assay was immunoSEQ multiplex PCR. Of 90,000 to 150,000 clones in the sample, 85% to 90% were seen once. CDR3 length: 14 residues. V was pared by 3 bases and J by 6 bases, with 7 bases of the junction left unmatched. CDR1 and CDR2 (germline): SGHRS, YFSETQ. The rearrangement links TRBV5-1 to TRBJ1-1; 8 bases are a match to TRBD1. This TCR came from an adult in good health. The starting material was peripheral blood, obtained on day 0 of AZD1222 vaccination. This CDR3 is CASSYTDRGAEAFF. CDR3 DNA sequence: TGCGCCAGCAGCTACACCGACAGGGGAGCTGAAGCTTTCTTT.